What follows is one T cell receptor beta chain and its context. Per germline, CDR1 ENHRY and CDR2 SYGVKD. This CDR3 spans 17 amino acids. V shed 0 bases and J shed 4 bases, with 16 bases lying between them. The repertoire was sequenced with immunoSEQ multiplex PCR; TCRdb's copy has only in-frame clones and lacks some. Of some 170,000 clones listed, nearly 90% are singletons. This sample stems from a study of cytotoxic CD8 clonotypes in ibrutinib-treated CLL. The receptor's source is a human donor with chronic lymphocytic leukemia. The genes are TRBV10-3 and TRBJ1-5; D is ambiguous. The sequencing used PBMCs, collected at disease progression, from a patient treated with ibrutinib. The CDR3 is CAISESRGFGNNQPQHF. CDR3 sequence (DNA): TGTGCCATCAGTGAGTCAAGAGGTTTTGGGAATAATCAGCCCCAGCATTTT.